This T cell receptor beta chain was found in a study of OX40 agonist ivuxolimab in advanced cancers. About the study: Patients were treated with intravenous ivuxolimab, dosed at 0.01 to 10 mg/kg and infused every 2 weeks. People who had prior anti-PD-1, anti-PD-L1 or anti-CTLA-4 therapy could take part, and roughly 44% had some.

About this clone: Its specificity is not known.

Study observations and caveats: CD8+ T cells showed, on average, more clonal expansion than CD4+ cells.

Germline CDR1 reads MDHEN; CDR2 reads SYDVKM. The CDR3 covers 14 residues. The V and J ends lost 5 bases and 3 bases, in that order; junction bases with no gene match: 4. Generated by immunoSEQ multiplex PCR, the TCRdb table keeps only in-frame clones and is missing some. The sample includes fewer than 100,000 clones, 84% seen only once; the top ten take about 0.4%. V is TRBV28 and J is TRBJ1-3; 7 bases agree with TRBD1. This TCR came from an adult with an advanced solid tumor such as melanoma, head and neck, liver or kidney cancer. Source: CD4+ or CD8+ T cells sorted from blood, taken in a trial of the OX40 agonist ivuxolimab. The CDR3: CASSIPGGGNTIYF. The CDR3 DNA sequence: TGTGCCAGCAGTATACCAGGGGGTGGAAACACCATATATTTT.